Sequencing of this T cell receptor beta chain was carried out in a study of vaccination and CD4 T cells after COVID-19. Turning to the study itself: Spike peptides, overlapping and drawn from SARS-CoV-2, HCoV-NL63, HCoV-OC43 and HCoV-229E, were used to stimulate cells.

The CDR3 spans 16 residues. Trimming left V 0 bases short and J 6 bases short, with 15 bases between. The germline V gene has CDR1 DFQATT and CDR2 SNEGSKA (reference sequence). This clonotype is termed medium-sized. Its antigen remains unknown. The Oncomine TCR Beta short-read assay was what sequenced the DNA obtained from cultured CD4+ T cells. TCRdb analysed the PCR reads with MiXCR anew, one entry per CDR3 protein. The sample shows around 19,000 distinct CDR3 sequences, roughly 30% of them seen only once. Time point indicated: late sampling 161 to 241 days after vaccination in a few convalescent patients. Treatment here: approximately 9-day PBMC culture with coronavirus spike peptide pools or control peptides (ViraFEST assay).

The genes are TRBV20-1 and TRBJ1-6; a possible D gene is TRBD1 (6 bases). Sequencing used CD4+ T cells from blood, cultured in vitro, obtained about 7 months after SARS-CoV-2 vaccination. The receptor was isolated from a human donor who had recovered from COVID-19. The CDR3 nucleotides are TGCAGTGCTAGAGAGCGCCGGGACAAGTTTAATTCACCCCTCCACTTT. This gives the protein CSARERRDKFNSPLHF.